The present TCR beta chain was sequenced within a study of T cells in Graves' hyperthyroidism and ophthalmopathy. Findings and caveats of the study: Blood held most thyroid clonotypes expanded above 0.001 frequency.

Per the germline V gene, CDR1 is LGHNA and CDR2 is YSLEER. The length of the CDR3 is 15 residues. The V and J ends lost 1 base and 6 bases, in that order; junction bases with no gene match: 7. Orbital computed tomography, thyroid ultrasound, serum thyroxine and TRAb, and clinical symptoms together informed the diagnoses. PBMCs stemmed from around 10 ml fresh peripheral blood. The TCR beta CDR3 regions underwent amplification using RNA transcripts as the source. HTBI primers were used for first-round RT-PCR of the TCR CDR3. One entry per CDR3 protein, called by TCRdb with MiXCR from the multiplex PCR reads. Of about 680,000 distinct CDR3 sequences in the sample, just over 35% are singletons; the top ten hold around 32%. This clonotype was counted only a few times. Its target is unknown.

The chain couples TRBV4-3 to TRBJ2-7; 9 bases are a match to TRBD1. The TCR was taken from a woman aged 40 to 50 with Graves' hyperthyroidism. What was sequenced was blood. In DNA form, the CDR3 reads TGCGCCAGCAGCCAAGGGGGGACAGGGTCTGTCGAGCAGTACTTC. This encodes CASSQGGTGSVEQYF.